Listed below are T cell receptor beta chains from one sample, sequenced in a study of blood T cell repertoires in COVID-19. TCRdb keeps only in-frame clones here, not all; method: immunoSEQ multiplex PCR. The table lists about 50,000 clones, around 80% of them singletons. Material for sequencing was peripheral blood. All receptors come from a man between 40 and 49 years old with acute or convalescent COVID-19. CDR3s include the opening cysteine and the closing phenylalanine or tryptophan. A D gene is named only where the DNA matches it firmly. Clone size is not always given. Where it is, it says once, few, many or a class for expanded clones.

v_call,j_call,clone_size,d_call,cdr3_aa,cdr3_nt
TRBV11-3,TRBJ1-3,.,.,CASSARGQGSGNTIYF,TGTGCCAGCAGCGCCAGGGGTCAAGGCTCTGGAAACACCATATATTTT
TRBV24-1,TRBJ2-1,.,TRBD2,CATSDQTSENYNEQFF,TGTGCCACCAGTGATCAAACTAGCGAAAACTACAATGAGCAGTTCTTC
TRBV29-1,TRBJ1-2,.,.,CSVGALGGVRYGYTF,TGCAGCGTTGGGGCCTTGGGGGGAGTACGCTATGGCTACACCTTC
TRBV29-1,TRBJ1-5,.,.,CSVGGRNQPQHF,TGCAGCGTCGGGGGGAGGAATCAGCCCCAGCATTTT
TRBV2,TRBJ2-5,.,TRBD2,CASSVHGGDGTQYF,TGTGCCAGCAGTGTCCACGGGGGGGATGGGACCCAGTACTTC
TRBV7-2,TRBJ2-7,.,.,CASSATQGRSYEQYF,TGTGCCAGCAGCGCAACACAGGGCCGCTCCTACGAGCAGTACTTC
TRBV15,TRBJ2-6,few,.,CATSRDLGPISGANVLTF,TGTGCCACCAGCAGAGATCTGGGGCCGATCTCTGGGGCCAACGTCCTGACTTTC
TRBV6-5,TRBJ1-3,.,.,CASSYLQGNTIYF,TGTGCCAGCAGTTACTTACAAGGAAACACCATATATTTT
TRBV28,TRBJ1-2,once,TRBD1,CASSLTGEHTF,TGTGCCAGCAGTCTCACAGGGGAGCACACCTTC
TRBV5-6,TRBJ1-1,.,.,CASSRPGQMNTEAFF,TGTGCCAGCAGCAGGCCGGGACAAATGAACACTGAAGCTTTCTTT
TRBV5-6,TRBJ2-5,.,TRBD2,CASSSSGVNWETQYF,TGTGCCAGCAGCTCTAGCGGGGTGAACTGGGAGACCCAGTACTTC
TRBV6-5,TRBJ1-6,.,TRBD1,CASGTGGLGLSPLHF,TGTGCCAGCGGGACAGGGGGCTTGGGGCTCTCACCCCTCCACTTT
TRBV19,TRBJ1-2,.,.,CASSEGGYTF,TGTGCCAGCTCAGAGGGTGGCTACACCTTC
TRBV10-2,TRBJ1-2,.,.,CASSERQTNYGYTF,TGCGCCAGCAGTGAAAGACAGACGAACTATGGCTACACCTTC
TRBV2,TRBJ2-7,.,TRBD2,CASSEAGGLVWGEQYF,TGTGCCAGCAGTGAAGCGGGGGGGTTGGTCTGGGGCGAGCAGTACTTC
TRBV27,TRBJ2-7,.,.,CASSLEGPGAYEQYF,TGTGCCAGCAGTTTGGAGGGGCCGGGCGCCTACGAGCAGTACTTC
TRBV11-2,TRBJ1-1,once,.,CASSLDSWGGKRNTEAFF,TGTGCCAGCAGCTTAGATTCTTGGGGGGGGAAGAGGAACACTGAAGCTTTCTTT
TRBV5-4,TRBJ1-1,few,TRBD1,CASSLMQGAFTRNTEAFF,TGTGCCAGCAGCTTGATGCAGGGGGCGTTTACACGTAACACTGAAGCTTTCTTT
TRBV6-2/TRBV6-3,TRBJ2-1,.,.,CASSYSKQTNIYNEQFF,TGTGCCAGCAGTTACTCTAAACAAACGAATATCTACAATGAGCAGTTCTTC
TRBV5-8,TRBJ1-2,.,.,CASTRQARWDGYTF,TGTGCCAGCACCAGACAGGCGCGCTGGGATGGCTACACCTTC
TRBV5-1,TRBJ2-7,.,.,CASRGDFPYHYEQYF,TGCGCCAGCAGAGGAGACTTTCCTTACCACTACGAGCAGTACTTC
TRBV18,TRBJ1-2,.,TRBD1,CASSPGQGFGDGYTF,TGTGCCAGCTCACCAGGACAGGGTTTTGGAGATGGCTACACCTTC
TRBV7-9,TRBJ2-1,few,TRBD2,CASSLLVSTSGSDEQFF,TGTGCCAGCAGCCTTCTCGTATCGACTAGCGGGAGTGATGAGCAGTTCTTC
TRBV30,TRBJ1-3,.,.,CAWSDHLGYAIYF,TGTGCCTGGAGCGATCATCTAGGTTATGCCATATATTTT
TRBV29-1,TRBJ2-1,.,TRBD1,CSVPGQGDYNEQFF,TGCAGCGTCCCGGGACAGGGGGACTACAATGAGCAGTTCTTC
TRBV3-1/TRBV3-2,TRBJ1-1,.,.,CASSLNRPGRTEAFF,TGTGCCAGCAGTCTAAACCGGCCAGGGAGGACTGAAGCTTTCTTT
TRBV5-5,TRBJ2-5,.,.,CASSLARETQYF,TGTGCCAGCAGCTTGGCTCGGGAGACCCAGTACTTC
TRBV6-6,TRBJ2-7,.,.,CASRDRYYEQYF,TGTGCCAGCAGGGACAGATACTACGAGCAGTACTTC
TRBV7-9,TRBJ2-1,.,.,CASSLTGGSSYNEQFF,TGTGCCAGCAGCTTAACCGGGGGAAGCTCCTACAATGAGCAGTTCTTC
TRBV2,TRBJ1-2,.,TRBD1,CASSRDRLSYGYTF,TGTGCCAGCAGTCGGGACAGATTGTCATATGGCTACACCTTC
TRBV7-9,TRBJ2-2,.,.,CASRTKDTNTGELFF,TGTGCCAGCAGGACAAAGGACACGAACACCGGGGAGCTGTTTTTT
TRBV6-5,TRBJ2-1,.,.,CASRAAGLRNNEQFF,TGTGCCAGCAGAGCGGCAGGACTACGAAACAATGAGCAGTTCTTC
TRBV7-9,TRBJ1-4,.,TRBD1,CASSPGQSLNEKLFF,TGTGCCAGCAGCCCGGGACAGAGCCTTAATGAAAAACTGTTTTTT
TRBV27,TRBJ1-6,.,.,CASSPSPAVGSPLHF,TGTGCCAGCAGTCCTAGCCCGGCGGTGGGTTCACCCCTCCACTTT
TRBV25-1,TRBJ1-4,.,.,CASSEWRATNEKLFF,TGTGCCAGCAGTGAATGGAGGGCGACTAATGAAAAACTGTTTTTT
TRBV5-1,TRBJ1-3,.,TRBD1,CASSPGQGLNTIYF,TGCGCCAGCAGCCCGGGACAGGGTCTAAACACCATATATTTT
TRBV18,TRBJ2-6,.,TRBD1,CASARATGGVRANVLTF,TGTGCCAGTGCCCGGGCGACAGGGGGCGTTCGGGCCAACGTCCTGACTTTC
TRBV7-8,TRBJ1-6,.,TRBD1,CASSRRQGDSPLHF,TGTGCCAGCAGCCGTAGACAGGGTGATTCACCCCTCCACTTT
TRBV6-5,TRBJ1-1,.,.,CATKGGAGTEAFF,TGTGCCACCAAGGGTGGTGCGGGCACTGAAGCTTTCTTT
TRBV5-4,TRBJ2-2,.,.,CASSLGGTPLTGELFF,TGTGCCAGCAGCTTGGGAGGGACACCACTCACCGGGGAGCTGTTTTTT
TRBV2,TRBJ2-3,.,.,CASRPVGGSTDTQYF,TGTGCCAGCAGGCCCGTAGGCGGATCCACAGATACGCAGTATTTT
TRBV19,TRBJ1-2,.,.,CASSTPWGEEGYGYTF,TGTGCCAGTAGTACCCCCTGGGGAGAGGAAGGCTATGGCTACACCTTC
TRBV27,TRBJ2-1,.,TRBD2,CASRSREGAYNEQFF,TGTGCCAGCAGGTCGCGGGAGGGCGCCTACAATGAGCAGTTCTTC
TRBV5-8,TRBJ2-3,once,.,CASSLPGVGDIDTQYF,TGTGCCAGCAGCTTGCCCGGGGTCGGTGATATAGATACGCAGTATTTT
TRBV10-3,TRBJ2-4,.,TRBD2,CAISESNPSGGALAKNIQYF,TGTGCCATCAGTGAGTCCAACCCTAGCGGGGGGGCGTTGGCCAAAAACATTCAGTACTTC
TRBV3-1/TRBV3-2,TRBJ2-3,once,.,CASSHVADTQYF,TGTGCCAGCAGCCATGTGGCCGATACGCAGTATTTT
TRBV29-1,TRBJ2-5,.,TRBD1,CSVEDLRTGGETQYF,TGCAGCGTTGAAGACCTACGGACAGGGGGAGAGACCCAGTACTTC
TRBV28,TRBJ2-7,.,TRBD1,CASSPPTTGSYEQYF,TGTGCCAGCAGTCCCCCCACGACAGGGTCCTACGAGCAGTACTTC
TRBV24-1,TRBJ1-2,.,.,CATSDATGTYGYTF,TGTGCCACCAGTGACGCAACAGGGACCTATGGCTACACCTTC
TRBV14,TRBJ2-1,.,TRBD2,CASSQVAGVSYNEQFF,TGTGCCAGCAGCCAAGTAGCGGGAGTATCCTACAATGAGCAGTTCTTC
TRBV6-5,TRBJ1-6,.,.,CASSYSGRGNSPLHF,TGTGCCAGCAGTTACTCCGGTCGCGGAAATTCACCCCTCCACTTT